This entry features one TCR beta chain sequence. Its antigen remains unidentified. No much larger clone is present one base from it, and per-base qualities are unavailable. Spanning cysteine to phenylalanine, the CDR3 consists of 15 amino acids. Kept here is only the CDR3 DNA, which spans 45 bases and is read in frame from base 1. Looking up the germline V gene yields CDR1 SNHLY and CDR2 FYNNEI. Between the V and J ends, shortened by 6 bases and 7 bases respectively, the junction contains 21 bases. This sample stems from a study of blood T cell repertoires in COVID-19 (dated by TCRdb to about 2020). As for the study more broadly: The collaborator samples originated in the United States, Italy and Spain and spanned the acute and convalescent phases of COVID-19. Deeply sampled blood TCRbeta repertoires from subjects exposed to, actively infected with, or recovered from COVID-19 were included in the dataset. Where HLA class I and class II types were available, the types were taken from metadata supplied by the sample provider, not from assay-based typing. Nearly every sample came with metadata listing a de-identified subject ID, COVID-19 status, age in years and sex. The material from the prospective study consisted of cDNA or gDNA derived from T cells, B-cell-depleted T cells, or PBMCs. A freely available public database, intended as a resource for researchers studying the immune response to SARS-CoV-2, is where the repertoires were released. Samples came from the ongoing ImmuneRACE study (first 160 participants) plus 1,254 subjects from 6 global collaborators.

The investigation overall reported the following: Clinical and demographic metadata were provided uncurated, with the amount varying by source and participant.

The immunoSEQ Assay, a bias-controlled multiplex PCR, was used to amplify TCRbeta CDR3 regions from genomic DNA. From the authors' description of their analysis: Within the assay, amplification of reference gene primers was used to estimate how many nucleated cells each sample contained. To quantify the absolute abundance of each unique TCRbeta CDR3 rearrangement, sequence reads were collapsed and filtered. For each sample, productive Simpson clonality was calculated as the square root of Simpson's diversity index across productive rearrangements. TCRdb's version of the immuneACCESS table is confined to in-frame rearrangements and falls short of the full clone set. An unresolved V gene accounts for under half of the shortfall where checked; the remainder is of unknown origin. The V and J calls and clone size were taken over from that table, and D and trimming were inferred from the DNA. The sample has tens of thousands of clones on record, 87% of them singletons. The ten largest account for over 5% of the sample.

The collaborating institutions used their own protocols to collect whole blood in K2EDTA tubes. For TCRbeta analysis, collaborator samples were shipped as frozen whole blood, as isolated PBMCs, or as DNA extracted from either sample type. This TCR derives from a man aged 60 to 69 with active COVID-19. Sequenced: peripheral blood. The chain links TRBV2 with TRBJ1-1; TRBD1 is perhaps the D gene, given 6 matching bases. The DNA sequence reads TGTGCCAGCAGGCCGGGAGGGGGGTATCCGATTGAAGCTTTCTTT. This gives the protein CASRPGGGYPIEAFF.